The next 20 T cell receptor beta chains were all read from a single sample in a study of CD8 T cells in ankylosing spondylitis. Study-wide results and limits: Among TCR beta sequences, a motif of several highly homologous variants appeared characteristic of ankylosing spondylitis blood.

TCRdb itself ran the 5' RACE reads through MiXCR, one entry per CDR3 protein. The profile shows over 450,000 distinct CDR3 sequences, roughly 13% of them singletons. Their antigens remain unidentified. The material sequenced was blood, either unsorted or a sorted T cell fraction (not recorded which). The source of these receptors is a male donor with ankylosing spondylitis.

This clonotype was recorded many times. The rearrangement uses TRBV12-3 or TRBV12-4 and TRBJ2-1; D remains ambiguous. Trimming shortened V by 3 bases and J by 0 bases, and 9 bases separated the two germline ends. This CDR3 has 15 amino acids. CDR3 sequence (DNA): TGTGCCAGCAGTTTTTCCGTAAGCTCCTACAATGAGCAGTTCTTC. It specifies CASSFSVSSYNEQFF.

The sample holds a few counts of this clonotype. The chain recombines TRBV20-1 with TRBJ2-2, with TRBD2 matching 7 bases. This CDR3 has 15 amino acids. V gave up 4 bases and J gave up 3 bases; unmatched junction bases: 8. Germline V gives CDR1 DFQATT, CDR2 SNEGSKA (reference sequence). This CDR3 reads CSAKSSSGYTGELFF. The CDR3 DNA reads TGCAGTGCTAAGAGCTCTAGCGGCTACACCGGGGAGCTGTTTTTT.

This clonotype has just a few counts. This chain connects TRBV7-9 to TRBJ2-2, with D possibly being TRBD2 (6 bases). The CDR3 sequence is 16 residues long. The germline V and J ends were trimmed by 5 bases and 8 bases, with 21 bases remaining between them. The germline V gene has CDR1 SEHNR and CDR2 FQNEAQ (reference sequence). CDR3 sequence: CASSPTLPAGTGELFF. In nucleotides, the CDR3 is TGTGCCAGCAGCCCGACTTTGCCGGCAGGGACTGGGGAGCTGTTTTTT.

This clonotype turned up a few times. J is TRBJ1-3 and V is TRBV5-1; 7 nucleotides line up with TRBD1. The CDR3 extends over 15 amino acids. The ends lost 4 bases at V and 3 bases at J; junction bases unmatched: 7. Germline V gene sequence: CDR1 SGHRS, CDR2 YFSETQ. CDR3 bases: TGCGCCAGCAGCCAGACCGGGACAGATGGAAACACCATATATTTT. Translation: CASSQTGTDGNTIYF.

The chain couples TRBV5-1 to TRBJ2-3; 12 bases fit TRBD2. J lost 4 bases, V lost 8 bases, and 8 bases had no gene match. Germline lookup yields CDR1 SGHRS and CDR2 YFSETQ. CDR3 length: 15 residues. In nucleotides, the CDR3 is TGCGCCAGTAGGACTAGCGGGAATCAGGCAGATACGCAGTATTTT. Its translation is CASRTSGNQADTQYF.

In its sample, this clonotype was seen a few times. The J gene is TRBJ1-1, the V gene TRBV18, with 8 bases matching TRBD1. The CDR3 sequence is 14 residues long. From germline, CDR1 is KGHSH and CDR2 LQKENI. With V trimmed by 3 bases and J by 5 bases, 5 bases remained unmatched. This chain's CDR3 is CASSPDRVVTEAFF. The CDR3 DNA is TGTGCCAGCTCACCGGACAGGGTGGTAACTGAAGCTTTCTTT.

The sample holds a few counts of this clonotype. The chain joins TRBV13 to TRBJ2-1; 10 bases line up with TRBD1. Trimming took 5 bases from V and 5 from J; bases not matched to a gene: 6. Germline CDR1 PRHDT, CDR2 FYEKMQ (reference sequence). The CDR3 totals 15 residues. CDR3 nucleotide sequence: TGTGCCAGCAGCCGGGGACAGGGGTTGAACAATGAGCAGTTCTTC. Protein sequence: CASSRGQGLNNEQFF.

The chain joins TRBV12-3 or TRBV12-4 to TRBJ2-1; 9 bases agree with TRBD1. The CDR3 runs to 15 residues. Germline trimming cut 2 bases from V and 8 bases from J; bases unmatched to any gene: 7. The CDR3, as DNA: TGTGCCAGCAGTTTAAGGACAGGGGCAGGGTATGAGCAGTTCTTC. Protein sequence: CASSLRTGAGYEQFF.

This clonotype appeared many times. Germline is not matched at one junction end, which may reflect a read error. V and J are TRBV29-1 and TRBJ1-1; D perhaps matches TRBD1 (6 bases). The CDR3 sequence is 12 residues long. Germline CDR1 and CDR2: SQVTM and ANQGSEA. CDR3 in DNA: TGCAGCGTTGAGAGGGGGAACGCTGAAGCTTTCTTT. Encoded protein: CSVERGNAEAFF.

This chain connects TRBV12-3 or TRBV12-4 to TRBJ1-1; possible D gene TRBD1, 6 bases. Deletions cut 5 bases from V and 7 bases from J, with 17 bases between. This CDR3 is built from 14 residues. As DNA, the CDR3 is TGTGCCAGCAGTCAAGTCGGGACATTGGGTGAAGCTTTCTTT. This codes for CASSQVGTLGEAFF.

This clonotype was observed many times. The chain employs TRBV5-1 and TRBJ2-1; D is possibly TRBD2 (6 bases). Germline CDR1 is SGHRS and CDR2 is YFSETQ. Trimming removed 2 bases at V and 9 bases at J, with 18 bases between. The CDR3 spans 15 residues. The chain's CDR3 is CASSLVGGGVGEQFF. DNA of the CDR3: TGCGCCAGCAGCTTAGTGGGAGGAGGTGTGGGTGAGCAGTTCTTC.

In this sample, this clonotype turned up a few times. V and J are TRBV11-2 and TRBJ2-2, with 11 nucleotides matching TRBD2. V was pared by 9 bases and J by 0 bases, with 18 bases of the junction left unmatched. Per the germline V gene, CDR1 is SGHAT and CDR2 is FQNNGV. The CDR3 length is 20 residues. DNA for the CDR3: TGTGCCAGTTATCACATCGTCGGACTAGCGGGCGCAGCGAACACCGGGGAGCTGTTTTTT. Protein: CASYHIVGLAGAANTGELFF.

At least ten counts were recorded for this clonotype. The J gene is TRBJ2-2, the V gene TRBV20-1; tentatively, D is TRBD1 or TRBD2 (5 bases each). The CDR3 spans 13 residues. Germline-derived CDR1 and CDR2 are DFQATT and SNEGSKA (reference sequence). Trimming shortened V by 8 bases and J by 3 bases, and 13 bases separated the two germline ends. In nucleotides, the CDR3 is TGCAGTACTTCCCGGGACCACACCGGGGAGCTGTTTTTT. Its protein is CSTSRDHTGELFF.

V gene TRBV15 combines with J gene TRBJ1-3; weak D call: TRBD1 (6 bases). CDR3 length: 14 residues. Trimming shortened V by 1 base and J by 6 bases, and 10 bases separated the two germline ends. CDR1 and CDR2 (germline): LNHNV, YYDKDF (reference sequence). CDR3 in amino acids: CATSRAGEENTIYF. The CDR3 DNA is TGTGCCACCAGCAGAGCAGGGGAGGAAAACACCATATATTTT. Filled out from reference TRBV15 and TRBJ1-3, the complete variable domain reads DAMVIQNPRYQVTQFGKPVTLSCSQTLNHNVMYWYQQKSSQAPKLLFHYYDKDFNNEADTPDNFQSRRPNTSFCFLDIRSPGLGDTAMYLCATSRAGEENTIYFGEGSWLTVV.

The V gene is TRBV10-3, the J gene TRBJ2-5; D not certain. The CDR3 runs to 16 residues. Trimming pared 6 bases from V and 2 bases from J, leaving 19 bases between. The V gene's germline CDR1 is ENHRY and CDR2 SYGVKD. Here the CDR3 reads CAISHPNPAGQETQYF. CDR3 sequence (DNA): TGTGCCATCAGCCACCCTAATCCAGCCGGTCAAGAGACCCAGTACTTC.

This clonotype was picked up a small number of times. J is TRBJ2-1 and V is TRBV10-2; TRBD2 matches 14 bases. The V gene's germline CDR1 is WSHSY and CDR2 SAAADI. With V trimmed by 7 bases and J by 0 bases, 2 bases remained unmatched. CDR3 length: 16 residues. The CDR3 DNA sequence: TGCGCCAGCAAGGGACTAGCGGGAGCCTCCTACAATGAGCAGTTCTTC. Residues: CASKGLAGASYNEQFF.

This clonotype was counted only a few times. The rearrangement uses TRBV6-1 and TRBJ1-1; 7 bases are a match to TRBD1. Germline CDR1 is MNHNS and CDR2 is SASEGT. V lost 5 bases, J lost 6 bases, and 6 bases stayed unmatched. CDR3 length equals 13 residues. CDR3 coding DNA: TGTGCCAGCAGTCGGGACAGTATCGCTGAAGCTTTCTTT. The encoded protein is CASSRDSIAEAFF.

The J gene is TRBJ2-1, the V gene TRBV5-1; 11 positions agree with TRBD2. In germline, CDR1 is SGHRS, CDR2 YFSETQ. V dropped 1 base and J dropped 1; count of bases not matched to a gene: 13. This CDR3 has 20 amino acids. CDR3 nucleotide sequence: TGCGCCAGCAGCTTGCCGGTAGCGGGAGGGCCGGTGCCTTCCTACAATGAGCAGTTCTTC. Protein product: CASSLPVAGGPVPSYNEQFF.

The chain recombines TRBV20-1 with TRBJ2-1, with D perhaps matching TRBD1 (8 bases). Germline V gives CDR1 DFQATT, CDR2 SNEGSKA (reference sequence). This CDR3 comprises 18 residues. The V and J ends lost 0 bases and 4 bases respectively, with 22 bases between them. DNA of the CDR3: TGCAGTGCTAGAGATGTGGGGGGAGGGACAGGACCTTACAATGAGCAGTTCTTC. Its protein is CSARDVGGGTGPYNEQFF.

This clonotype was detected only a few times. The chain carries TRBV7-9 and TRBJ2-5, with D perhaps matching TRBD1 (5 bases). This CDR3 region has 14 residues. The V end was cut by 3 bases, the J end by 5 bases, with 13 bases between. Looked up from germline, CDR1 is SEHNR and CDR2 is FQNEAQ (reference sequence). The CDR3 DNA reads TGTGCCAGCAGCTTTAGGGAAGGGGTGGAGACCCAGTACTTC. It yields the protein CASSFREGVETQYF.